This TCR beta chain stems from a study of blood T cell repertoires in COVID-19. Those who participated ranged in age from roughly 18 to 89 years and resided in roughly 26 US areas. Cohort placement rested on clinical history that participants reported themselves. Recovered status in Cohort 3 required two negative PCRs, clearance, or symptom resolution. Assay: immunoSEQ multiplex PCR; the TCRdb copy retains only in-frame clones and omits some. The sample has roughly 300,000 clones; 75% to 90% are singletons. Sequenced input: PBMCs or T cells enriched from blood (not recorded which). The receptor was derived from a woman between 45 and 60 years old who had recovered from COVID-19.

DNA of the CDR3: TGTGCCAGTAGTATAACCGGACAGGGGTACGGCAATCAGCCCCAGCATTTT. Protein: CASSITGQGYGNQPQHF. This rearrangement joins TRBV19 to TRBJ1-5, with 9 bases fitting TRBD1. V lost 2 bases, J lost 2 bases, and 7 bases stayed unmatched. Per germline, CDR1 LNHDA and CDR2 SQIVND (reference sequence). The CDR3 has 17 residues. The full variable domain, with the rest looked up from reference TRBV19 and TRBJ1-5, is DGGITQSPKYLFRKEGQNVTLSCEQNLNHDAMYWYRQDPGQGLRLIYYSQIVNDFQKGDIAEGYSVSREKKESFPLTVTSAQKNPTAFYLCASSITGQGYGNQPQHFGDGTRLSIL.